The 21 T cell receptor beta chains reported below all come from one sample, sequenced in a study of cytomegalovirus exposure and HLA in healthy donors. TCRdb's table, derived via immunoSEQ multiplex PCR, lists solely in-frame clones and lacks some. Seen here are about 60,000 clones, around 93% observed once, and the top ten hold roughly 6.6%. Sequencing used PBMCs. These receptors originate from a young woman in good health and CMV-seropositive.

The chain is built from TRBV27 and TRBJ1-1; 7 bases are shared with TRBD1. J gave up 10 bases and V 2 bases, and 10 bases lay outside the gene matches. Looked up from germline, CDR1 is MNHEY and CDR2 is SMNVEV (reference sequence). This CDR3 is 14 amino acids long. CDR3 loop: CASSLKPDRVGAFF. Here the CDR3 DNA reads TGTGCCAGCAGTTTAAAGCCCGACAGGGTGGGAGCTTTCTTT.

The chain carries TRBV7-9 and TRBJ2-1, with a possible D match to TRBD1 (5 bases). Germline V gene data show CDR1 as SEHNR and CDR2 as FQNEAQ (reference sequence). This CDR3 is 13 amino acids long. The ends were cut back, 4 bases at V and 4 bases at J, with 8 bases in the middle. This CDR3 is CASSSREYNEQFF. CDR3 nucleotides: TGTGCCAGCAGCTCCAGGGAATACAATGAGCAGTTCTTC.

The rearrangement links TRBV10-3 to TRBJ2-7; 12 bases match TRBD1. The ends lost 0 bases at V and 6 bases at J; junction bases unmatched: 6. The germline V gene has CDR1 ENHRY and CDR2 SYGVKD. The CDR3 contains 16 residues. For the CDR3, the DNA is TGTGCCATCAGTGAGTCGGTCGGGACAGGGGGCGGCGAGCAGTACTTC. Translated: CAISESVGTGGGEQYF.

V gene TRBV30 combines with J gene TRBJ1-4; D is undetermined. V was clipped by 0 bases and J by 4 bases, with 12 bases between them. The germline V gene encodes CDR1 GTSNPN and CDR2 SVGIG (reference sequence). The CDR3 is made up of 15 amino acids. The CDR3 loop reads CAWSVGGPFNEKLFF. CDR3 coding DNA: TGTGCCTGGAGTGTCGGCGGGCCTTTTAATGAAAAACTGTTTTTT.

The chain employs TRBV4-1 and TRBJ2-3, with D uncertain. V was pared by 4 bases and J by 0 bases, with 17 bases between. The CDR3 is 17 residues long. The germline gives CDR1 MGHRA, CDR2 YSYEKL. The CDR3, as DNA: TGCGCCAGCAGCCGCGTCCACTTCGGTGGTAGCACAGATACGCAGTATTTT. Amino acid sequence: CASSRVHFGGSTDTQYF.

The genes are TRBV28 and TRBJ2-2, with D possibly being TRBD2 (5 bases). The CDR3 extends over 14 amino acids. Trimming took 3 bases from V and 4 from J, leaving 9 bases between them. CDR1 and CDR2 (germline): MDHEN, SYDVKM. This CDR3 reads CASSFLAVTGELFF. CDR3 nucleotides: TGTGCCAGCAGTTTTCTAGCAGTCACCGGGGAGCTGTTTTTT.

This clone has a single count. This chain links TRBV15 with TRBJ2-2; TRBD2 might be the D (5 bases). The V gene's germline CDR1 is LNHNV and CDR2 YYDKDF (reference sequence). Trimming took 1 base from V and 4 from J, leaving 13 bases between them. This CDR3 region has 16 residues. The chain's CDR3 is CATSRGPAASTGELFF. Here the CDR3 DNA reads TGTGCCACCAGCAGAGGCCCAGCGGCATCCACCGGGGAGCTGTTTTTT.

The chain joins TRBV5-1 to TRBJ1-3, with TRBD1 as a possible D gene (5 bases). V was trimmed by 6 bases and J by 0 bases, leaving 10 bases between them. The length of the CDR3 is 14 residues. Germline V gives CDR1 SGHRS, CDR2 YFSETQ. This CDR3 reads CASTQGLSGNTIYF. The CDR3 DNA is TGCGCCAGCACCCAGGGTCTCTCTGGAAACACCATATATTTT.

V usage is TRBV5-4 and J usage is TRBJ2-5; D possibly corresponds to TRBD1 (5 bases). CDR1 is SGHNT, CDR2 YYREEE, per germline (reference sequence). The ends were cut back, 3 bases at V and 5 bases at J, with 11 bases in the middle. The CDR3 loop spans 13 amino acids. The CDR3 here is CASSSQGWETQYF. The CDR3 coding sequence is TGTGCCAGCAGCTCTCAGGGTTGGGAGACCCAGTACTTC. Full variable domain (remainder filled in from reference TRBV5-4 and TRBJ2-5): ETGVTQSPTHLIKTRGQQVTLRCSSQSGHNTVSWYQQALGQGPQFIFQYYREEENGRGNFPPRFSGLQFPNYSSELNVNALELDDSALYLCASSSQGWETQYFGPGTRLLVL.

The genes are TRBV2 and TRBJ1-2; no reliable D call. CDR3 length: 12 amino acids. V was pared by 6 bases and J by 8 bases, with 13 bases between. Germline V gives CDR1 SNHLY, CDR2 FYNNEI. The CDR3 loop reads CASRQAPVGYTF. The CDR3 DNA reads TGTGCCAGCAGGCAGGCCCCAGTCGGCTACACCTTC.

The CDR3 DNA reads as TGTGCCAGCAGGGGAACAGGAGCTGGAAACACCATATATTTT. Translation: CASRGTGAGNTIYF. V is TRBV28 and J is TRBJ1-3; a weak D match, TRBD1 (5 bases). The V end lost 6 bases, the J end lost 2 bases, and 11 bases lay between the germline ends. This CDR3 has 14 residues. Germline-derived CDR1 and CDR2 are MDHEN and SYDVKM.

This clone was counted a few times. The rearrangement joins TRBV25-1 to TRBJ2-7; TRBD2 is a possible D gene (5 bases). Germline CDR1 reads MGHDK; CDR2 reads SYGVNS. Trimming left V 0 bases short and J 4 bases short, with 7 bases between. This CDR3 contains 13 residues. This chain's CDR3 is CASSEYGGYEQYF. The CDR3 DNA reads TGTGCCAGCAGTGAATATGGAGGATACGAGCAGTACTTC.

The CDR3 spells CASTPSGGAGTGELFF. DNA for the CDR3: TGTGCCAGCACCCCAAGCGGGGGGGCAGGAACCGGGGAGCTGTTTTTT. The chain recombines TRBV7-9 with TRBJ2-2; the match to TRBD2 covers 10 bases. V lost 7 bases, J lost 5 bases, and 10 bases stayed unmatched. Germline V gene data show CDR1 as SEHNR and CDR2 as FQNEAQ (reference sequence). This CDR3 has 16 amino acids.

This clone showed up just once. J is TRBJ2-5 and V is TRBV7-8; 9 bases agree with TRBD1. V shed 1 base, J shed 4 bases, and the junction held 7 bases outside the gene matches. Germline CDR1 is SGHVS and CDR2 is FQNEAQ. The CDR3 loop spans 16 amino acids. Written as DNA, the CDR3 is TGTGCCAGCAGCTTAGGGGACAGGGAAAGGCGAGAGACCCAGTACTTC. This codes for CASSLGDRERRETQYF.

The V call is TRBV5-4, the J call TRBJ1-6, with D perhaps TRBD1 (5 bases). V lost 5 bases, J lost 7 bases, and 22 bases lay in between. Germline V gene lookup returns CDR1 SGHNT and CDR2 YYREEE (reference sequence). CDR3 size: 17 residues. CDR3 loop: CASRSIGSDMGNSPLHF. The CDR3 nucleotides are TGTGCCAGCAGATCGATTGGGTCGGACATGGGGAATTCACCCCTCCACTTT.

This chain connects TRBV5-1 to TRBJ2-3; D is perhaps TRBD1 (5 bases). Trimming took off 7 bases at V and 2 bases at J, with 23 bases between the two ends. The CDR3 contains 17 residues. CDR1 and CDR2 from the germline V gene are SGHRS and YFSETQ. The CDR3 sequence: CASGSLKQAKSTDTQYF. The CDR3 DNA sequence: TGCGCCAGCGGGTCCCTCAAACAGGCAAAGTCCACAGATACGCAGTATTTT. Variable domain in full (rest from reference TRBV5-1 and TRBJ2-3): KAGVTQTPRYLIKTRGQQVTLSCSPISGHRSVSWYQQTPGQGLQFLFEYFSETQRNKGNFPGRFSGRQFSNSRSEMNVSTLELGDSALYLCASGSLKQAKSTDTQYFGPGTRLTVL.

V is TRBV7-2 and J is TRBJ1-1; D unclear. This CDR3 is built from 13 residues. Germline CDR1 is SGHTA and CDR2 is FQGNSA. The V end lost 2 bases, the J end lost 1 base, and 5 bases lay between the germline ends. The CDR3 protein is CASSLPGNTEAFF. The CDR3 nucleotides read TGTGCCAGCAGCTTACCCGGGAACACTGAAGCTTTCTTT. The full variable domain, rest sourced from reference TRBV7-2 and TRBJ1-1, is GAGVSQSPSNKVTEKGKDVELRCDPISGHTALYWYRQSLGQGLEFLIYFQGNSAPDKSGLPSDRFSAERTGGSVSTLTIQRTQQEDSAVYLCASSLPGNTEAFFGQGTRLTVV.

This chain links TRBV10-3 with TRBJ1-5, with TRBD1 as a possible D gene (5 bases). The CDR3 is 14 residues long. Germline V gene lookup returns CDR1 ENHRY and CDR2 SYGVKD. Trimming left V 8 bases short and J 3 bases short, with 14 bases between. CDR3 coding DNA: TGTGCCATCGGCGGAGGGGTGGCCAATCAGCCCCAGCATTTT. It encodes CAIGGGVANQPQHF.

This clone came up once. This rearrangement joins TRBV9 to TRBJ1-1, with D unclear. Looked up from germline, CDR1 is SGDLS and CDR2 is YYNGEE. The CDR3 has 15 residues. Trimming pared 0 bases from V and 0 bases from J, leaving 9 bases between. In DNA, the CDR3 is TGTGCCAGCAGCGTAGTTGGGAGTATGAACACTGAAGCTTTCTTT. Protein sequence: CASSVVGSMNTEAFF.

The chain couples TRBV19 to TRBJ2-1; D possibly corresponds to TRBD1 (6 bases). CDR3 length equals 15 residues. Germline CDR1 reads LNHDA; CDR2 reads SQIVND (reference sequence). V was shortened by 3 bases and J by 6 bases, with 15 bases between the two germline ends. DNA of the CDR3: TGTGCCAGTAGTATTGGACATACAGGGACCAATGAGCAGTTCTTC. Translated: CASSIGHTGTNEQFF.

CDR3 DNA: TGTGCCAGCAGTTTACTTCCAGGGGGCTCCTACGAGCAGTACTTC. It yields the protein CASSLLPGGSYEQYF. The chain couples TRBV27 to TRBJ2-7; 7 bases match TRBD1. The CDR3 spans 15 residues. The V and J ends lost 2 bases and 0 bases, in that order; junction bases with no gene match: 4. Germline lookup yields CDR1 MNHEY and CDR2 SMNVEV (reference sequence).